The entry below describes one TCR beta chain. Per germline, CDR1 GTSNPN and CDR2 SVGIG (reference sequence). Trimming took 4 bases from V and 7 from J, leaving 16 bases between them. This CDR3 region has 13 residues. Measured with immunoSEQ multiplex PCR; TCRdb has only the in-frame clones, and not every one. The repertoire consists of some 72,000 clones, with about 90% occurring once and the leading ten covering 0.5% to 0.55%. This entry is derived from a study of OX40 agonist ivuxolimab in advanced cancers. V is TRBV30 and J is TRBJ1-2; TRBD1 is a possible D gene (6 bases). Specimen: CD4+ or CD8+ T cells sorted from blood, collected in a trial of the OX40 agonist ivuxolimab. The TCR comes from an adult with an advanced solid tumor such as melanoma, head and neck, liver or kidney cancer. CDR3 in DNA: TGTGCCTGGAACTCTGGGGGCGATTTTGGCTACACCTTC. It specifies CAWNSGGDFGYTF.